This T cell receptor (beta chain) came from a study of siplizumab effects on memory and regulatory T cells. Regarding the study as a whole: Fewer alloreactive sequences mapped to unstimulated CD4+ memory cells under siplizumab. Naive T cells looked more diverse than memory cells, and they looked like major contributors to the alloresponse.

Trimming left V 5 bases short and J 5 bases short, with 12 bases between. The germline V gene has CDR1 SQVTM and CDR2 ANQGSEA. The CDR3 has 12 amino acids. In each sample, around 96,000 TCR templates were assayed. The protocol was immunoSEQ multiplex PCR, while the TCRdb copy is restricted to in-frame clones and leaves out a portion. The table includes over 85,000 clones, over 85% detected once. In the case of this clone: As yet, its antigen is unknown.

Sequenced sample: CD8+ T cells sorted from blood. The sequence came from a human donor in good health. The rearrangement joins TRBV29-1 to TRBJ1-2; unclear D gene. The CDR3 sequence is CSVTENSYGYTF. The CDR3 DNA reads TGCAGCGTTACAGAGAATTCATATGGCTACACCTTC.